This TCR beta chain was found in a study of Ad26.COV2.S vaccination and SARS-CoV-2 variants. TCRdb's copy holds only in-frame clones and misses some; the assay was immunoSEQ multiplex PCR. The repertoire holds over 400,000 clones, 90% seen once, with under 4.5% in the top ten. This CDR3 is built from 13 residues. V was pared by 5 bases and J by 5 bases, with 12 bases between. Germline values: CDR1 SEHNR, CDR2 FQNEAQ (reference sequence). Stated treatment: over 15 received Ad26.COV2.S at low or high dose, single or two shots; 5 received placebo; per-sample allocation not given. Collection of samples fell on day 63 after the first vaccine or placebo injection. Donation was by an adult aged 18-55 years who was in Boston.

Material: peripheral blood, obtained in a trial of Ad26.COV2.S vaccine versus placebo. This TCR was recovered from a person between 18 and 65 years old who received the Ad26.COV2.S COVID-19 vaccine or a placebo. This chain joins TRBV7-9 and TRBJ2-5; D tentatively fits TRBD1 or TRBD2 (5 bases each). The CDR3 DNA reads TGTGCCAGCAGCCCCCGGGGCAGCGAGACCCAGTACTTC. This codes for CASSPRGSETQYF. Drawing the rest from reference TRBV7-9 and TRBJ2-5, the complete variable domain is DTGVSQNPRHKITKRGQNVTFRCDPISEHNRLYWYRQTLGQGPEFLTYFQNEAQLEKSRLLSDRFSAERPKGSFSTLEIQRTEQGDSAMYLCASSPRGSETQYFGPGTRLLVL.